There are many counts of the clone carrying this T cell receptor beta chain. Antigen specificity is unknown. The sample belongs to a study of molecular identifiers for immune sequencing clone quantification. About the study: Across replicate runs, RNA obtained from around 20,000 or 100,000 naive CD8 cells was divided into five, with four undergoing sequencing.

Bulk TCR library preparation followed previously described methods with listed TCR primers. TCRdb itself ran the PCR reads through MiXCR, one entry per CDR3 protein. In the table there are about 320,000 distinct CDR3 sequences, 24% of which are singletons. This CDR3 is 14 amino acids long. In germline, CDR1 is MGHRA, CDR2 YSYEKL. Trimming removed 2 bases at V and 0 bases at J, with 4 bases between. Broader study findings: Among effectors, clones above 20 RNA copies held over 97% of molecules; among naive cells, under 1%.

Sorted cell numbers of roughly 20,000 to 1,000,000, with 10%, 30% or 50% RNA, served as input for naive CD8 libraries. This TCR was recovered from a human donor in good health. Some libraries in this study had Jurkat cell RNA spiked in. Material for sequencing was naive CD8+ T cells from blood, with Jurkat cell RNA spiked in. Subset specified: FACS-sorted CD8+CD4-CCR7+CD45RA+ naive T cells. The chain has TRBV4-1 and TRBJ1-4; D remains ambiguous. CDR3 sequence (DNA): TGCGCCAGCAGCCAACAGGCAACTAATGAAAAACTGTTTTTT. Translation: CASSQQATNEKLFF.